This TCR beta chain stems from a study of blood T cell repertoires in COVID-19. About the research overall: Spain, Italy and the United States supplied samples that represented acute and convalescent COVID-19. In each case, the material was cDNA or gDNA derived from T cells, B-cell-depleted T cells, or PBMCs.

Original handling: The authors estimated nucleated cell counts from reference gene primer amplification. Measured with immunoSEQ multiplex PCR; TCRdb has only the in-frame clones, and not every one. The V and J calls and the clone size are those of that table, but D and trimming were determined from the DNA. Here the sample spans about 280,000 clones, roughly 87% being singletons. V lost 3 bases and J 13 bases, leaving 13 bases between the germline ends. Germline CDR1 and CDR2: DFQATT and SNEGSKA (reference sequence). The CDR3 extends over 10 amino acids. The sample taken for sequencing was peripheral blood. This TCR came from a human donor in a cohort sampled during active COVID-19. The V call is TRBV20-1, the J call TRBJ2-7, with D perhaps TRBD1 (6 bases). This CDR3 is CSASGRTAYF. Here the CDR3 DNA reads TGCAGTGCTAGTGGAAGGACAGCCTACTTC.